The rows below give T cell receptor beta chains drawn from one sample of a study of T-cell reconstitution after alpha-beta-depleted transplantation in children. Via MiXCR, TCRdb re-called the PCR reads, giving one row per CDR3 protein. Of nearly 400,000 distinct CDR3 sequences in the sample, 20% were seen once. Sequenced here: PBMCs from the stem cell graft donor, sampled from the stem cell graft. These receptors were taken from a human donor who donated a stem cell graft to a child with acute myeloid leukemia. Both conserved end residues are part of each CDR3. D genes are given only for firm matches. Size is omitted from some rows. Given values are once, few, many or a class for expanded clones.

>.|TRBJ1-4|TRBD1|TRBV10-2
TGCGCCAGCAGTGAATCGGGACAGGGCTGGGAAAAACTGTTTTTT
CASSESGQGWEKLFF
>many|TRBJ2-1|.|TRBV20-1
TGCAGTGCTAGGCTGTCCTCTTATGAGCAGTTCTTC
CSARLSSYEQFF
>.|TRBJ2-1|TRBD2|TRBV24-1
TGTGCCACCAGTGACCGTAACCCGGGACTAGCGGGAGAGGAGCAGTTCTTC
CATSDRNPGLAGEEQFF
>.|TRBJ1-5|.|TRBV3-1
TGTGCCAGCAGCCAAGATCTTCAGCAGCCCCAGCATTTT
CASSQDLQQPQHF
>many|TRBJ1-5|.|TRBV10-3
TGTGCCATCAGTGACCAAAATAATCAGCCCCAGCATTTT
CAISDQNNQPQHF
>.|TRBJ2-4|TRBD2|TRBV12-3/TRBV12-4
TGTGCCAGCAGCCCCCTAGCGGGAGGTTCCTGGGTTCAGTACTTC
CASSPLAGGSWVQYF
>many|TRBJ1-1|.|TRBV6-2/TRBV6-3
TGTGCCAGCAGTTGGCAGAACACTGAAGCTTTCTTT
CASSWQNTEAFF
>few|TRBJ2-7|.|TRBV30
TGTGCCTGGAGTGTACTAGGGGGATCCCACGAGCAGTACTTC
CAWSVLGGSHEQYF
>.|TRBJ1-3|.|TRBV29-1
TGCAGCGTCGAACTACCAAATTTGAACACCATATATTTT
CSVELPNLNTIYF
>few|TRBJ2-1|TRBD2|TRBV5-1
TGCGCCAGCAGCATACTAGCGGGAGACAATGAGCAGTTCTTC
CASSILAGDNEQFF
>once|TRBJ2-1|.|TRBV7-9
TGTGCCAGCAGCTTAGCGCTACTGGACAATGAGCAGTTCTTC
CASSLALLDNEQFF
>few|TRBJ2-1|TRBD2|TRBV14
TGTGCCAGCAGCCAAGAAGGGACTAGTCTCTACAATGAGCAGTTCTTC
CASSQEGTSLYNEQFF
>few|TRBJ2-2|TRBD1|TRBV12-5
TGTGCTAGTGGTTTGGACAGGGGGTTGAACACCGGGGAGCTGTTTTTT
CASGLDRGLNTGELFF
>.|TRBJ1-4|.|TRBV20-1
TGCAGTGCTAGAGAGGGGGGTGGTGGCCCTAATGAAAAACTGTTTTTT
CSAREGGGGPNEKLFF